A single sample is the source of the 10 T cell receptor beta chains below, sequenced in a study of blood T cell repertoires in COVID-19. Clones were read by immunoSEQ multiplex PCR, and TCRdb kept only the in-frame ones, dropping some. Of about 230,000 clones in the sample, over 80% were seen once. Sequencing was done on a sample of peripheral blood. These receptors all come from a man aged 35 to 55 with acute or convalescent COVID-19.

This chain connects TRBV5-6 to TRBJ1-3; D unresolved. Trimming removed 3 bases from V and 8 bases from J, with 9 bases in between. The CDR3 consists of 12 residues. Per the germline V gene, CDR1 is SGHDT and CDR2 is YYEEEE. The CDR3 loop reads CASSSGGHTIYF. The CDR3 nucleotides read TGTGCCAGCAGCTCAGGAGGACACACCATATATTTT.

The rearrangement joins TRBV6-6 to TRBJ1-1; D is possibly TRBD1 (6 bases). Germline-derived CDR1 and CDR2 are MNHNY and SVGAGI (reference sequence). Trimming removed 5 bases from V and 5 bases from J, with 12 bases in between. The CDR3 has 13 residues. The CDR3 coding sequence is TGTGCCAGCAGTCAGGACAGCGCGACTGAAGCTTTCTTT. It encodes CASSQDSATEAFF.

V gene TRBV4-3 combines with J gene TRBJ2-1, with D possibly TRBD2 on 6 matching bases. Looked up from germline, CDR1 is LGHNA and CDR2 is YSLEER. The CDR3 sequence is 15 residues long. The V end was cut by 0 bases, the J end by 8 bases, with 14 bases between. This chain's CDR3 is CASSQEVDSGDEQFF. CDR3 nucleotides: TGCGCCAGCAGCCAAGAAGTAGATAGCGGAGATGAGCAGTTCTTC.

The rearrangement links TRBV28 to TRBJ1-5; TRBD1 might be the D (6 bases). V was trimmed by 6 bases and J by 0 bases, leaving 9 bases between them. CDR3 length: 14 amino acids. Looked up from germline, CDR1 is MDHEN and CDR2 is SYDVKM. The CDR3 DNA sequence: TGTGCCAGCAGGTCGACAGGTAGCAATCAGCCCCAGCATTTT. Its translation: CASRSTGSNQPQHF.

This clone was observed a handful of times. V and J are TRBV5-1 and TRBJ1-1; 7 bases fit TRBD1. Looked up from germline, CDR1 is SGHRS and CDR2 is YFSETQ. This CDR3 has 16 amino acids. V lost 3 bases to trimming and J lost 1 base; unmatched junction nucleotides: 9. Written as DNA, the CDR3 is TGCGCCAGCAGCTCGGGACAGATTGCCCCGAACACTGAAGCTTTCTTT. Its translation: CASSSGQIAPNTEAFF.

The chain uses TRBV5-5 and TRBJ1-2; TRBD1 matches 8 bases. The ends lost 6 bases at V and 2 bases at J; junction bases unmatched: 9. This CDR3 region has 15 residues. Germline V lookup: CDR1 SGHKS, CDR2 YYEKEE (reference sequence). DNA of the CDR3: TGTGCCAGCACTACTACAGGGGGGTCCAACTATGGCTACACCTTC. This gives the protein CASTTTGGSNYGYTF.

The rearrangement links TRBV19 to TRBJ2-5, with TRBD1 matching over 9 bases. The CDR3 length is 14 residues. Germline trimming cut 5 bases from V and 5 bases from J; bases unmatched to any gene: 6. Germline assignment: CDR1 LNHDA and CDR2 SQIVND (reference sequence). CDR3 amino acids: CASSDRGEYETQYF. CDR3 DNA sequence: TGTGCCAGTAGTGACAGGGGGGAATACGAGACCCAGTACTTC.

The rearrangement joins TRBV30 to TRBJ2-7, with 7 nucleotides matching TRBD1. This CDR3 comprises 13 residues. V shed 3 bases, J shed 7 bases, and the junction held 9 bases outside the gene matches. Germline values: CDR1 GTSNPN, CDR2 SVGIG (reference sequence). The CDR3 region is CAWRQGSLREQYF. The CDR3 DNA is TGTGCCTGGAGACAGGGGAGCCTTCGGGAGCAGTACTTC.

The J gene is TRBJ2-2, the V gene TRBV5-1, with D possibly TRBD2 on 6 matching bases. V was clipped by 6 bases and J by 7 bases, with 19 bases between them. The CDR3 spans 15 residues. Germline CDR1 SGHRS, CDR2 YFSETQ. This CDR3 is CASKEGAVRSGELFF. The DNA for the CDR3 is TGCGCCAGCAAGGAGGGAGCGGTTCGTAGCGGGGAGCTGTTTTTT.

This clone was seen a single time. The chain carries TRBV19 and TRBJ2-5; maybe TRBD2 (5 bases). The germline V gene encodes CDR1 LNHDA and CDR2 SQIVND (reference sequence). Trimming shortened V by 4 bases and J by 7 bases, and 13 bases separated the two germline ends. The CDR3 contains 13 residues. This CDR3 reads CASSNGPGTTQYF. The CDR3 region has the DNA TGTGCCAGTAGTAATGGGCCGGGAACGACCCAGTACTTC.